The 17 T cell receptor beta chains in this list originate from one sample, sequenced in a study of cytomegalovirus exposure and HLA in healthy donors listed by TCRdb under 2017. The library was made by the immunoSEQ multiplex PCR assay. The multiplex PCR relied on a mix of 60 forward primers for TCR Vbeta segments and 13 reverse primers for TCR Jbeta segments. TCRdb stores this immuneACCESS table with in-frame sequences only. Part of the clones is absent; in the studies checked, under half of the shortfall reflects unresolved V genes, and no reason is known for the rest. Present in this sample are about 160,000 clones, 60% to 80% of which were seen just once. Together, the top ten hold 3% to 4.5% of the sample. Sequencing was carried out using PBMCs. Receptors originate from a man aged 30 to 45 in good health and CMV-seropositive.

The chain uses TRBV4-3 and TRBJ1-6; D perhaps matches TRBD1 (5 bases). The CDR3 is 16 residues long. The germline V and J ends were trimmed by 1 base and 10 bases, with 17 bases remaining between them. Per germline, CDR1 LGHNA and CDR2 YSLEER. The CDR3 protein is CASSQVVRGGRSPLHF. The CDR3 coding sequence is TGCGCCAGCAGCCAAGTGGTAAGGGGAGGCAGATCACCCCTCCACTTT.

The chain has TRBV2 and TRBJ2-1; 9 nucleotides match TRBD2. V was clipped by 7 bases and J by 0 bases; unmatched bases: 4. The length of the CDR3 is 15 residues. Germline assignment: CDR1 SNHLY and CDR2 FYNNEI. In nucleotides, the CDR3 is TGTGCCAGCACTTTGACTAGCGGCTCCTACAATGAGCAGTTCTTC. It codes for CASTLTSGSYNEQFF.

This clone was seen a handful of times. The chain carries TRBV6-5 and TRBJ1-5; D might be TRBD1 (5 bases). The germline CDR1 and CDR2 sequences are MNHEY and SVGAGI. The CDR3 totals 14 residues. V was pared by 4 bases and J by 5 bases, with 12 bases between. The CDR3 coding sequence is TGTGCCAGCAGTTCGGGGGGAAGGGATCAGCCCCAGCATTTT. It translates to CASSSGGRDQPQHF.

J is TRBJ2-3 and V is TRBV19, with D perhaps TRBD2 (6 bases). The germline V gene has CDR1 LNHDA and CDR2 SQIVND (reference sequence). CDR3 length equals 14 residues. Trimming removed 5 bases at V and 1 base at J, with 10 bases between. CDR3 DNA: TGTGCCAGTAGTTCCAGGGAGGGCACAGATACGCAGTATTTT. This sequence encodes CASSSREGTDTQYF.

The chain combines TRBV7-2 with TRBJ2-4, with D tentatively TRBD2 (5 bases). Per the germline V gene, CDR1 is SGHTA and CDR2 is FQGNSA. The CDR3 contains 14 residues. The V gene lost 4 bases and the J gene lost 3 bases, with 10 bases spanning the gap. CDR3: CASSSGLDKNIQYF. The CDR3 nucleotides read TGTGCCAGCAGCTCCGGACTGGACAAAAACATTCAGTACTTC.

The J gene is TRBJ2-1, the V gene TRBV4-3, with 7 bases matching TRBD2. Germline CDR1 reads LGHNA; CDR2 reads YSLEER. CDR3 size: 14 residues. V shed 3 bases, J shed 5 bases, and the junction held 4 bases outside the gene matches. CDR3 loop: CASSHYRGDNEQFF. For the CDR3, the DNA is TGCGCCAGCAGCCATTACCGGGGGGACAATGAGCAGTTCTTC.

J is TRBJ2-1 and V is TRBV7-9; 11 bases fit TRBD2. Germline V lookup: CDR1 SEHNR, CDR2 FQNEAQ (reference sequence). J gave up 9 bases and V 5 bases, and 9 bases lay outside the gene matches. The CDR3 loop spans 15 amino acids. Here the CDR3 reads CASSPSLAGGGEQFF. The CDR3 DNA sequence: TGTGCCAGCAGCCCCTCTTTAGCGGGGGGGGGTGAGCAGTTCTTC. Based on the CDR3 plus reference TRBV7-9 and TRBJ2-1, the full variable domain is DTGVSQNPRHKITKRGQNVTFRCDPISEHNRLYWYRQTLGQGPEFLTYFQNEAQLEKSRLLSDRFSAERPKGSFSTLEIQRTEQGDSAMYLCASSPSLAGGGEQFFGPGTRLTVL.

The genes are TRBV12-5 and TRBJ2-6; D remains unclear. The CDR3 is 13 amino acids. Trimming cost V 7 bases and J 4 bases, with 8 bases left between them. The germline gives CDR1 LGHNT, CDR2 FRNRAP. For the CDR3, the DNA is TGTGCTAGTGCCAACTCCGGGGCCAACGTCCTGACTTTC. It is translated as CASANSGANVLTF.

This clone has more than one count but fewer than ten. The J gene is TRBJ1-5, the V gene TRBV6-5, with a tentative D call TRBD1 (6 bases). Germline V gene lookup returns CDR1 MNHEY and CDR2 SVGAGI. This CDR3 is built from 15 residues. Trimming cost V 2 bases and J 3 bases, with 11 bases left between them. CDR3 protein: CASSYTTGLNQPQHF. CDR3 DNA sequence: TGTGCCAGCAGTTACACCACAGGGCTCAATCAGCCCCAGCATTTT.

The V call is TRBV6-6, the J call TRBJ2-5; the match to TRBD2 covers 9 bases. Germline V gene data show CDR1 as MNHNY and CDR2 as SVGAGI (reference sequence). The CDR3 is 14 amino acids. Unmatched junction bases numbered 4, after V lost 6 bases and J lost 2 bases. The CDR3 DNA is TGTGCCAGCAGGACTAGCGGAGCTCAAGAGACCCAGTACTTC. Protein product: CASRTSGAQETQYF.

The chain is built from TRBV6-1 and TRBJ1-3; possibly TRBD1 for D (5 bases). The CDR3 is made up of 16 amino acids. From germline, CDR1 is MNHNS and CDR2 SASEGT. V lost 1 base and J 3 bases, leaving 13 bases between the germline ends. In DNA form, the CDR3 reads TGTGCCAGCAGTGAAGGACAGCAAGTACGTGGAAACACCATATATTTT. Protein: CASSEGQQVRGNTIYF.

The V call is TRBV11-2, the J call TRBJ2-5, with 9 bases lining up with TRBD2. This CDR3 has 17 amino acids. V trimming: 4 bases; J trimming: 2 bases; junction bases outside the gene matches: 11. CDR1 is SGHAT and CDR2 is FQNNGV in the germline V gene. The DNA of the CDR3 is TGTGCCAGCAGCTCCCATGGACTAGCGAAAGGTCAAGAGACCCAGTACTTC. Amino acid sequence: CASSSHGLAKGQETQYF.

J is TRBJ2-5 and V is TRBV7-6, with a possible D match to TRBD2 (8 bases). The V and J ends lost 10 bases and 5 bases respectively, with 20 bases between them. CDR1 is SGHVS and CDR2 is FNYEAQ in the germline V gene. The CDR3 runs to 14 residues. The CDR3 sequence: CATAHRGLGETQYF. Here the CDR3 DNA reads TGTGCCACCGCCCACAGGGGACTAGGGGAGACCCAGTACTTC.

Concerning this clone: An end of the junction does not agree with germline; a read error may underlie this. Other DNA variants within this sample encode the same CDR3. This chain links TRBV5-6 with TRBJ2-1, with 9 bases that match TRBD1. CDR1 and CDR2 (germline): SGHDT, YYEEEE. The length of the CDR3 is 14 residues. The DNA for the CDR3 is TGTGCCAGTAGCTGGGGACAGGGCTGGAGTGAGCAGTTCTTC. Its translation is CASSWGQGWSEQFF.

The gene calls are TRBV11-3 and TRBJ2-1; a possible D gene is TRBD1 (5 bases). The germline gives CDR1 SGHNT, CDR2 YENEEA. V was shortened by 4 bases and J by 5 bases, with 9 bases between the two germline ends. This CDR3 has 13 amino acids. CDR3 region: CASSSKGDNEQFF. CDR3 in DNA: TGTGCCAGCAGCTCAAAAGGGGACAATGAGCAGTTCTTC.

This clone was found once. The rearrangement uses TRBV7-2 and TRBJ2-5, with D uncertain. The CDR3 sequence is 13 residues long. Germline-derived CDR1 and CDR2 are SGHTA and FQGNSA. Trimming left V 5 bases short and J 7 bases short, with 14 bases between. The CDR3 spells CASSGQDWVTQYF. CDR3 in DNA: TGTGCCAGCAGCGGCCAAGACTGGGTGACCCAGTACTTC.

The V gene is TRBV28, the J gene TRBJ2-7, with TRBD1 identical over 9 bases. The CDR3 sequence is 15 residues long. Germline-derived CDR1 and CDR2 are MDHEN and SYDVKM. The V gene end was trimmed by 5 bases and the J gene end by 2 bases; junction bases not matched to a gene: 7. CDR3: CASSPPDRGAYEQYF. As DNA, the CDR3 is TGTGCCAGCAGTCCCCCGGACAGGGGAGCCTACGAGCAGTACTTC. Full variable domain (outside the CDR3, taken from reference TRBV28 and TRBJ2-7): DVKVTQSSRYLVKRTGEKVFLECVQDMDHENMFWYRQDPGLGLRLIYFSYDVKMKEKGDIPEGYSVSREKKERFSLILESASTNQTSMYLCASSPPDRGAYEQYFGPGTRLTVT.